The 7 T cell receptor beta chains below all came from one sample that was sequenced in a study of cytomegalovirus exposure and HLA in healthy donors. The assay was immunoSEQ multiplex PCR, and TCRdb's table has in-frame clones only and misses some. The table shows about 200,000 clones, with around four fifths occurring only once. The sample taken for sequencing was PBMCs. Receptors were obtained from a woman aged 18-29 years in good health and CMV-seronegative.

The chain couples TRBV5-6 to TRBJ2-1; D is perhaps TRBD1 (6 bases). Germline CDR1 is SGHDT and CDR2 is YYEEEE. The CDR3 contains 16 residues. Trimming stripped 1 base from V and 4 bases from J, with 15 bases between. The CDR3 here is CASSLFLDSNYNEQFF. DNA of the CDR3: TGTGCCAGCAGCTTGTTTCTGGACAGCAATTACAATGAGCAGTTCTTC.

This clone was observed a single time. The genes are TRBV29-1 and TRBJ1-2, with D hard to call. The CDR3 is 13 residues long. Per germline, CDR1 SQVTM and CDR2 ANQGSEA. V gave up 6 bases and J gave up 6 bases, with 17 bases separating them. The CDR3 sequence: CSVVREFSDGYTF. CDR3 sequence (DNA): TGCAGCGTCGTGAGGGAATTTTCAGATGGCTACACCTTC.

This clone showed up just once. This chain connects TRBV6-1 to TRBJ2-3; either TRBD1 or TRBD2 may supply D (5 bases each). The CDR3 is made up of 16 amino acids. CDR1 is MNHNS, CDR2 SASEGT, per germline. With 1 base removed from V and 1 base from J, the gap between germline ends came to 12 bases. In nucleotides, the CDR3 is TGTGCCAGCAGTGAAGGAGGGGTTAGCGGCACAGATACGCAGTATTTT. This translates into CASSEGGVSGTDTQYF.

J is TRBJ1-2 and V is TRBV5-6; 9 nucleotides agree with TRBD1. The CDR3 length is 14 residues. Trimming cost V 4 bases and J 8 bases; bases outside gene matches: 9. Germline values: CDR1 SGHDT, CDR2 YYEEEE. CDR3 bases: TGTGCCAGCAGCCGTCGGGGACAGGGCTTCGGCTACACCTTC. Protein: CASSRRGQGFGYTF.

The gene calls are TRBV2 and TRBJ2-1, with 9 bases fitting TRBD2. The V segment lost 3 bases and the J segment 4 bases; nucleotides outside the gene matches: 7. The germline gives CDR1 SNHLY, CDR2 FYNNEI. This CDR3 region has 16 residues. The CDR3 coding sequence is TGTGCCAGCAGTGAGAGTAGCGGGGGTCAGTACAATGAGCAGTTCTTC. Translation gives CASSESSGGQYNEQFF.

The chain combines TRBV2 with TRBJ1-2, with D possibly being TRBD1 (5 bases). Germline CDR1 SNHLY, CDR2 FYNNEI. CDR3 length: 14 residues. Trimming shortened V by 4 bases and J by 4 bases, and 13 bases separated the two germline ends. DNA for the CDR3: TGTGCCAGCAGTGTGCAGGGTTTGGCCTATGGCTACACCTTC. Amino acid sequence: CASSVQGLAYGYTF.

On this clone itself: Other DNA sequences in this specimen translate into the identical CDR3. The chain joins TRBV13 to TRBJ2-7; 10 bases are a match to TRBD1. Per germline, CDR1 PRHDT and CDR2 FYEKMQ (reference sequence). V shed 5 bases and J 6 bases; nucleotides not matched to a gene: 4. This CDR3 comprises 13 residues. CDR3 nucleotide sequence: TGTGCCAGCAGCCTCGGACAGGGGGGCGAGCAGTACTTC. It specifies CASSLGQGGEQYF.